This TCR beta chain was obtained from a study of CD8+ T cells in alopecia areata. Study-wide context: The study gave treated patients oral tofacitinib at 5 to 10 mg twice daily. Study conclusions and caveats: Among patients, TCR sharing was less clear than in mice, a difference possibly due in part to HLA diversity in the patient population.

TCR sequencing used cDNA made by reverse transcription of extracted RNA. Using immunoSEQ multiplex PCR, the repertoire was profiled, and TCRdb retains in-frame clones only, with some absent. The profile covers around 100,000 clones, with roughly two fifths appearing a single time and around 1.5% taken by the ten largest. Concerning this clone: Its target is unknown.

The authors sorted CD4+ and CD8+ T cells from PBMCs. The V and J ends lost 8 bases and 8 bases, in that order; junction bases with no gene match: 14. In germline, CDR1 is SNHLY, CDR2 FYNNEI. The CDR3 has 14 residues. This rearrangement joins TRBV2 to TRBJ1-2; 7 nucleotides agree with TRBD1. This TCR derives from a human donor with alopecia areata. Sequenced sample: CD4+ T cells sorted from blood. CDR3 coding DNA: TGTGCCAGCGCCCTAGAGACAGGGACGGGCGGCTACACCTTC. This sequence encodes CASALETGTGGYTF.